This TCR beta chain was captured by sequencing in a study of T cells in Graves' hyperthyroidism and ophthalmopathy. It was RNA transcripts that yielded the amplified TCR beta CDR3 regions. First-round RT-PCR targeting the TCR CDR3 was performed with the HTBI primer set. TCRdb processed the multiplex PCR reads anew with MiXCR; each CDR3 protein has one entry. The sample records about 530,000 distinct CDR3 sequences, 17% being singletons. This clonotype was detected only a few times. This clonotype was obtained from a woman younger than 35 with Graves' ophthalmopathy. Sequencing was carried out using blood.

This CDR3 is CASGGTNNEQFF. CDR3 DNA sequence: TGTGCCAGCGGGGGGACGAACAATGAGCAGTTCTTC. The chain has TRBV2 and TRBJ2-1, with D possibly being TRBD2 (6 bases). Germline values: CDR1 SNHLY, CDR2 FYNNEI. V was cut by 8 bases and J by 5 bases, with 10 bases left in between. The CDR3 contains 12 residues.